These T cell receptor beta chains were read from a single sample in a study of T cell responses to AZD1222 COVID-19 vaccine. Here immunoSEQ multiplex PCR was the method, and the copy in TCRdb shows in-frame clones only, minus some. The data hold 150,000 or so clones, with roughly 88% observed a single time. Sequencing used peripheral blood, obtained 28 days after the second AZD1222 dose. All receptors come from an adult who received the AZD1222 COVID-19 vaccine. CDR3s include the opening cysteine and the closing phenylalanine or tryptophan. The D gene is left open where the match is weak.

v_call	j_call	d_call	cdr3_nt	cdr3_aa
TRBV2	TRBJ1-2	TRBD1	TGTGCCAGCGGGGGACAGGGAGGCTATGGCTACACCTTC	CASGGQGGYGYTF
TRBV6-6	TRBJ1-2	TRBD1	TGTGCCAGCAGTGATCCAGGGGGTTATGGCTACACCTTC	CASSDPGGYGYTF
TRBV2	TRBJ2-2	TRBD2	TGTGCCAGCAGTGAACTAGCGGGAGTGGCCGGGGAGCTGTTTTTT	CASSELAGVAGELFF
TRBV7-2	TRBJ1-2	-	TGTGCCAGCAGCTCCGGTCAGGGGACGGAGAGGCGCTACACCTTC	CASSSGQGTERRYTF
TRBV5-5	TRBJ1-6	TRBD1	TGTGCCAGCAGCGGGGGACAGGGGATTGGGTCACCCCTCCACTTT	CASSGGQGIGSPLHF
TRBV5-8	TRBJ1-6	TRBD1	TGTGCCAGCAGCACGTCCCGGGACAGGGCCGAGTCCTATAATTCACCCCTCCACTTT	CASSTSRDRAESYNSPLHF
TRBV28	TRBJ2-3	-	TGTGCCAGCAGTTTACGGGGGCTGGGCACAGATACGCAGTATTTT	CASSLRGLGTDTQYF
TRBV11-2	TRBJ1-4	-	TGTGCCAGCAGCTTAAATCCGCGGGGTGAAAAACTGTTTTTT	CASSLNPRGEKLFF
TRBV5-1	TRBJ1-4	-	TGCGCCAGCAGCCCCACAGAGAATGAAAAACTGTTTTTT	CASSPTENEKLFF
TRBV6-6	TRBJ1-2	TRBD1	TGTGCCAGCAGTTACCCCGACAGGGCGTTGGTTGGCTACACCTTC	CASSYPDRALVGYTF
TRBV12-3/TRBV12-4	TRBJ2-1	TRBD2	TGTGCCAGCAGCCGAGAGCGGGGGATAGAGTTCTTC	CASSRERGIEFF
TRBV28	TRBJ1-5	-	TGTGCCAGCAGTTTGTTAGGGAATAGCAATCAGCCCCAGCATTTT	CASSLLGNSNQPQHF